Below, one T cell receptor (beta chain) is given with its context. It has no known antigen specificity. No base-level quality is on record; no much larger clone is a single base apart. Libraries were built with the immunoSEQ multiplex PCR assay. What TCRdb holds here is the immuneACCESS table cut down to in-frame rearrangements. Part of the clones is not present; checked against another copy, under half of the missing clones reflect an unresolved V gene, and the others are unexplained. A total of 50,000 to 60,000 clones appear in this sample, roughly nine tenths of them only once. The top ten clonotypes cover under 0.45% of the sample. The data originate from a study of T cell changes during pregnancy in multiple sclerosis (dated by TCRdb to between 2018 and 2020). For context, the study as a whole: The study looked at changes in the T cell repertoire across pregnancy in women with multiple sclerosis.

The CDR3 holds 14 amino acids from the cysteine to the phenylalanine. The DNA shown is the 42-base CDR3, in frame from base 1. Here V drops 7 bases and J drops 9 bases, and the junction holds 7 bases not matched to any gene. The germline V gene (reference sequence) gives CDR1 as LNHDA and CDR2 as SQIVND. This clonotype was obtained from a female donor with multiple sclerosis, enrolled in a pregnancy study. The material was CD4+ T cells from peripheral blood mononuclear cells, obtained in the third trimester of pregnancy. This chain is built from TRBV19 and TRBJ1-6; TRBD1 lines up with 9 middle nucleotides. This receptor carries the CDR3 CASKDGDRASPLHF. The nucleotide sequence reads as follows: TGTGCCAGTAAAGACGGGGACAGGGCTTCACCCCTCCACTTT.